Given below is one T cell receptor (beta chain) in context. This clonotype was counted many times. What this receptor recognizes is not known. Base qualities are not recorded, but no much larger clone differs from it by a single base. The record originates from a study of T cells in Graves' hyperthyroidism and ophthalmopathy (dated by TCRdb to the late 2010s). For the study in its entirety: Peripheral blood was collected at initial diagnosis, before any treatment. According to the paper, TCR Vbeta CDR3 sequencing was carried out on approximately 140 peripheral blood samples, which came from more than 40 ophthalmopathy, approximately 78 hyperthyroidism and approximately 17 progressor patients. To identify distinguishing TCR V-J signatures, a discovery cohort of about a hundred patients was used, comprising 43 with Graves' ophthalmopathy and 57 with stable Graves' hyperthyroidism. The roughly 100 discovery patients were randomly divided into training and test sets at a 7:3 ratio. Prospective prediction of ophthalmopathy was tested in an independent validation cohort of approximately 19 hyperthyroidism patients and 15 to 17 patients who later progressed to ophthalmopathy. Once sampling was done, hyperthyroidism patients were given methimazole at a starting dose of 30 mg daily, whereas ophthalmopathy patients were given high-dose intravenous methylprednisolone. The study also compared thyroid tissue and blood T-cell repertoires from five or six Graves' hyperthyroidism patients. Beyond this particular receptor, the publication reports: In cross-validation, a model built on a 13 V-J signature told ophthalmopathy apart from stable hyperthyroidism with about 90% sensitivity and roughly 81% specificity, and in testing the same model reached 80%/75%. In validation, the model predicted progression to ophthalmopathy a median of roughly 6.2 months before onset, with about 70% sensitivity and 72.22% specificity. Most expanded thyroid clonotypes (frequency above 0.001) were also detected in blood, suggesting blood repertoires may reflect thyroid immune responses. Sample size was not statistically predetermined, and blinding of investigators to group allocation was not performed.

The TCR beta CDR3 regions were amplified from RNA transcripts. For the first round of RT-PCR on the TCR CDR3, the HTBI primer set was used together with the Qiagen OneStep RT-PCR kit. Libraries were constructed in a second round of multiplex PCR, after which size selection and purification were performed. Paired-end sequencing of the libraries was performed with 100 bp reads on an Illumina HiSeq2000. As for how the authors treated the data: Raw data were processed with SOAPnuke, discarding reads with adapters, uncalled bases, mean Phred below 15, or no exact constant-primer or identifier match. COPE v1.2.5 was used to merge high-quality paired reads, and clonotypes were defined as unique nucleotide sequences. Clonotypes were aligned to IMGT TRBV, TRBD and TRBJ reference segments using MiTCR v1.1. Only V-J combinations with frequency above 0.0001, covering about 99% of repertoires, were analysed. The TCS score was defined as the ratio of F50 (clonal expansion) to E x V (chaos), calculated using BLOSUM62-based TCRdist between CDR3 peptides within each V-J. Welch's t-statistics and random forest reduced several hundred V-J features to 13, which were used in a naive Bayes classifier (R e1071). TCRdb passed the public sequencing reads through fastp at Q25 and MiXCR, retaining productive beta sequences. Every CDR3 protein is listed once, alongside the most common genes and DNA of its rows. TCRdb's processing, not the authors' own work, is the source of the V and J calls. Present in this sample are about 290,000 distinct CDR3 sequences, roughly 15% of which were seen just once. 7.5% to 8% of the sample lies in the top ten.

The CDR3 holds 16 amino acids from the cysteine to the phenylalanine. Just the 48-base CDR3 DNA is kept, in frame starting at base 1. Trimming takes 7 bases from V and 3 bases from J, and the germline ends sit 19 bases apart. The hyperthyroidism patients were between 18 and 65 years old and newly diagnosed, with a disease duration of less than 2 months. Patients with uncontrolled infections, other autoimmune diseases, pregnancy or lactation were excluded. Clinical symptoms, serum thyroxine and TRAb, thyroid ultrasound, and orbital computed tomography formed the basis for the diagnoses. For progressor patients, blood was drawn at the first diagnosis of hyperthyroidism, before any ophthalmopathy symptoms had appeared. Ficoll-Paque density gradient centrifugation was used to isolate PBMCs from 10 ml of fresh peripheral blood. Patients classed as progressors first received a Graves' hyperthyroidism diagnosis and then went on to develop ophthalmopathy during follow-up. Trizol reagent was used to extract total RNA, and RNA quality was then checked on an Agilent 2100 Bioanalyzer.

The V and J genes are TRBV12-3 or TRBV12-4 and TRBJ2-1, and TRBD2 may be the D gene, going by 6 matching bases. Material for sequencing was blood. This receptor was taken from a woman aged 25-40 years with Graves' hyperthyroidism that later progressed to Graves' ophthalmopathy. In nucleotide form, the sequence is TGTGCCAGCACCTTTATCGGACTAAACTTCTACAATGAGCAGTTCTTC. This codes for CASTFIGLNFYNEQFF.